Sequencing of this T cell receptor (beta chain) was carried out in a study of blood T cell repertoires in COVID-19. Here immunoSEQ multiplex PCR was the method, and the copy in TCRdb shows in-frame clones only, minus some. The data contain about 110,000 clones, 71% of them singletons. This CDR3 has 13 residues. Trimming stripped 4 bases from V and 1 base from J, with 10 bases between. Germline lookup yields CDR1 SQVTM and CDR2 ANQGSEA. This clone was seen only a few times. This CDR3 is also generated by other DNA sequences in the sample. Sequencing used peripheral blood. This chain joins TRBV29-1 and TRBJ2-5; D might be TRBD1 (5 bases). The sequence derives from a middle-aged woman with acute or convalescent COVID-19. The CDR3 sequence is CSVARQGQETQYF. CDR3 coding DNA: TGCAGCGTTGCTCGCCAGGGCCAAGAGACCCAGTACTTC.